What follows are 22 T cell receptor beta chains derived from one specimen sequenced in a study of blood T cell repertoires in COVID-19. Produced via immunoSEQ multiplex PCR; TCRdb's table is partial and in-frame only. The sample consists of more than 200,000 clones, about nine tenths of them appearing once. Sample: peripheral blood. The receptors were gathered from a woman aged 55-70 years with acute or convalescent COVID-19.

The J gene is TRBJ1-3, the V gene TRBV18; D remains ambiguous. CDR1 and CDR2 from the germline V gene are KGHSH and LQKENI. This CDR3 is 15 amino acids long. Trimming shortened V by 3 bases and J by 4 bases, and 13 bases separated the two germline ends. The DNA for the CDR3 is TGTGCCAGCTCACCGGCAACCATGCCGGGAAACACCATATATTTT. Translating it yields CASSPATMPGNTIYF.

The chain employs TRBV5-4 and TRBJ2-7, with 8 bases aligning to TRBD2. V lost 0 bases and J lost 4; bases outside the gene matches: 12. The length of the CDR3 is 17 residues. Germline CDR1 SGHNT, CDR2 YYREEE (reference sequence). Here the CDR3 reads CASSLGGYSGVPYEQYF. Here the CDR3 DNA reads TGTGCCAGCAGCTTGGGAGGGTATAGCGGGGTTCCTTACGAGCAGTACTTC.

The rearrangement joins TRBV18 to TRBJ2-5; maybe TRBD2 (5 bases). Trimming left V 0 bases short and J 5 bases short, with 16 bases between. This CDR3 has 16 residues. In germline, CDR1 is KGHSH, CDR2 LQKENI. CDR3 nucleotides: TGTGCCAGCTCACCACCAGGGAACCCGGGCGGGGAGACCCAGTACTTC. Translated, it gives CASSPPGNPGGETQYF.

The CDR3 is CASSLEGGNQPQHF. The CDR3 region has the DNA TGTGCCAGCAGCTTAGAAGGAGGCAATCAGCCCCAGCATTTT. This chain links TRBV7-9 with TRBJ1-5, with D unresolved. Germline loops: CDR1 SEHNR, CDR2 FQNEAQ (reference sequence). The CDR3 loop spans 14 amino acids. V dropped 1 base and J dropped 2 bases, with 6 bases sitting between them.

The gene calls are TRBV19 and TRBJ2-2, with a tentative D call TRBD1 (5 bases). The CDR3 has 16 residues. V lost 6 bases and J 0 bases, leaving 14 bases between the germline ends. The V gene's germline CDR1 is LNHDA and CDR2 SQIVND (reference sequence). The CDR3 protein is CASRVDSTSNTGELFF. CDR3 nucleotide sequence: TGTGCCAGTAGAGTAGACAGCACATCGAACACCGGGGAGCTGTTTTTT.

This chain connects TRBV5-1 to TRBJ1-4; D is uncertain. Trimming cost V 2 bases and J 3 bases, with 8 bases left between them. The CDR3 loop spans 14 amino acids. Germline V gives CDR1 SGHRS, CDR2 YFSETQ. Here the CDR3 reads CASSLQPSNEKLFF. CDR3 sequence (DNA): TGCGCCAGCAGCTTACAGCCGTCTAATGAAAAACTGTTTTTT. Supplemented by reference TRBV5-1 and TRBJ1-4, the full variable domain reads KAGVTQTPRYLIKTRGQQVTLSCSPISGHRSVSWYQQTPGQGLQFLFEYFSETQRNKGNFPGRFSGRQFSNSRSEMNVSTLELGDSALYLCASSLQPSNEKLFFGSGTQLSVL.

The chain has TRBV7-9 and TRBJ1-3; D gene unclear. The V end lost 1 base, the J end lost 0 bases, and 10 bases lay between the germline ends. The CDR3 runs 16 residues. Germline-derived CDR1 and CDR2 are SEHNR and FQNEAQ (reference sequence). CDR3 nucleotide sequence: TGTGCCAGCAGCTTAGGGGCAGCCCGCTCTGGAAACACCATATATTTT. It is translated as CASSLGAARSGNTIYF. The full variable domain, in which reference TRBV7-9 and TRBJ1-3 provide the parts outside the CDR3, is DTGVSQNPRHKITKRGQNVTFRCDPISEHNRLYWYRQTLGQGPEFLTYFQNEAQLEKSRLLSDRFSAERPKGSFSTLEIQRTEQGDSAMYLCASSLGAARSGNTIYFGEGSWLTVV.

The rearrangement joins TRBV6-2 or TRBV6-3 to TRBJ2-5; 9 nucleotides line up with TRBD2. Germline CDR1 MNHEY, CDR2 SVGEGT. The J segment lost 5 bases and the V segment lost 3 bases, leaving 4 bases of the junction unmatched. CDR3 length: 14 amino acids. The CDR3 spells CASSYASGVETQYF. CDR3 sequence (DNA): TGTGCCAGCAGTTATGCTAGCGGGGTGGAGACCCAGTACTTC.

The chain combines TRBV5-1 with TRBJ2-1; D might be TRBD1 (5 bases). The CDR3 length is 15 residues. V was trimmed by 0 bases and J by 6 bases, leaving 13 bases between them. Germline values: CDR1 SGHRS, CDR2 YFSETQ. CDR3 amino acids: CASSLAVAGINEQFF. In nucleotides, the CDR3 is TGCGCCAGCAGCTTGGCCGTGGCAGGGATCAATGAGCAGTTCTTC.

The J gene is TRBJ2-1, the V gene TRBV19; D is possibly TRBD1 (5 bases). The CDR3 sequence is 14 residues long. Germline CDR1 and CDR2: LNHDA and SQIVND (reference sequence). Trimming took 1 base from V and 4 from J, leaving 8 bases between them. The DNA of the CDR3 is TGTGCCAGTAGTATAGGGACACCTTACAATGAGCAGTTCTTC. Protein product: CASSIGTPYNEQFF.

The chain links TRBV28 to TRBJ2-1, with 7 bases aligning to TRBD1. V lost 5 bases and J lost 9; bases outside the gene matches: 13. Germline-derived CDR1 and CDR2 are MDHEN and SYDVKM. The CDR3 is 15 residues long. The CDR3 sequence is CASSIDRAPEPEQFF. DNA of the CDR3: TGTGCCAGCAGTATCGACAGGGCCCCCGAGCCTGAGCAGTTCTTC.

V gene TRBV5-1 combines with J gene TRBJ2-5; D might be TRBD2 (6 bases). This CDR3 is 17 amino acids long. V was cut by 3 bases and J by 1 base, with 19 bases left in between. CDR1 SGHRS and CDR2 YFSETQ come from the germline V gene. CDR3 protein: CASSSITGGFSQETQYF. The CDR3 DNA is TGCGCCAGCAGCTCCATAACCGGGGGATTCTCCCAAGAGACCCAGTACTTC.

Here the CDR3 reads CASSFRQGLYNEQFF. The CDR3 DNA reads as TGTGCCAGCAGCTTTAGACAGGGGCTCTACAATGAGCAGTTCTTC. The J gene is TRBJ2-1, the V gene TRBV7-9, with 8 positions matching TRBD1. This CDR3 region has 15 residues. Germline V lookup: CDR1 SEHNR, CDR2 FQNEAQ (reference sequence). V trimming: 3 bases; J trimming: 3 bases; junction bases outside the gene matches: 4. Combining the CDR3 with reference TRBV7-9 and TRBJ2-1 gives the whole variable domain DTGVSQNPRHKITKRGQNVTFRCDPISEHNRLYWYRQTLGQGPEFLTYFQNEAQLEKSRLLSDRFSAERPKGSFSTLEIQRTEQGDSAMYLCASSFRQGLYNEQFFGPGTRLTVL.

V gene TRBV7-8 combines with J gene TRBJ2-1; D unclear. Germline V gene data show CDR1 as SGHVS and CDR2 as FQNEAQ. The CDR3 sequence is 16 residues long. The V and J ends lost 1 base and 2 bases respectively, with 12 bases between them. The CDR3 DNA is TGTGCCAGCAGCTTAGTGGTGACACAACCCTACAATGAGCAGTTCTTC. Translation: CASSLVVTQPYNEQFF. Full variable domain (rest looked up from reference TRBV7-8 and TRBJ2-1): GAGVSQSPRYKVAKRGQDVALRCDPISGHVSLFWYQQALGQGPEFLTYFQNEAQLDKSGLPSDRFFAERPEGSVSTLKIQRTQQEDSAVYLCASSLVVTQPYNEQFFGPGTRLTVL.

V usage is TRBV5-1 and J usage is TRBJ1-1; D ambiguous. This CDR3 region has 13 residues. With 2 bases removed from V and 1 base from J, the gap between germline ends came to 6 bases. CDR1 SGHRS and CDR2 YFSETQ come from the germline V gene. Written as DNA, the CDR3 is TGCGCCAGCAGCTTAGAGCCGAACACTGAAGCTTTCTTT. Amino acids: CASSLEPNTEAFF.

The chain recombines TRBV15 with TRBJ2-3, with D perhaps matching TRBD2 (6 bases). Germline CDR1 reads LNHNV; CDR2 reads YYDKDF (reference sequence). This CDR3 is built from 15 residues. Trimming removed 3 bases at V and 1 base at J, with 11 bases between. The CDR3 loop reads CATSSRLGGTDTQYF. The CDR3 DNA is TGTGCCACCAGCAGTAGACTAGGGGGCACAGATACGCAGTATTTT.

This chain links TRBV7-9 with TRBJ2-3; 8 nucleotides line up with TRBD2. CDR3 length: 16 residues. Unmatched junction bases numbered 9, after V lost 5 bases and J lost 2 bases. Germline V gives CDR1 SEHNR, CDR2 FQNEAQ (reference sequence). The DNA for the CDR3 is TGTGCCAGCAGCGTAGGGCGGGGGGCAGACACAGATACGCAGTATTTT. Its translation: CASSVGRGADTDTQYF.

The genes are TRBV28 and TRBJ1-1, with TRBD1 identical over 11 bases. The CDR3 sequence is 15 residues long. The germline V gene encodes CDR1 MDHEN and CDR2 SYDVKM. Losses at the gene ends were 5 bases for V and 4 bases for J; bases not matched to a gene: 6. The CDR3 loop is CASSETGTGGTEAFF. The CDR3 DNA sequence: TGTGCCAGCAGTGAAACCGGGACAGGGGGCACTGAAGCTTTCTTT.

This rearrangement joins TRBV29-1 to TRBJ1-4, with D uncertain. Germline V CDR1 and CDR2: SQVTM, ANQGSEA. V was trimmed by 4 bases and J by 0 bases, leaving 6 bases between them. CDR3 size: 13 residues. CDR3 in DNA: TGCAGCGTTGTAGGAGCAACTAATGAAAAACTGTTTTTT. This codes for CSVVGATNEKLFF.

This chain joins TRBV19 and TRBJ2-6; D perhaps matches TRBD1 (5 bases). Germline V CDR1 and CDR2: LNHDA, SQIVND (reference sequence). This CDR3 has 18 amino acids. CDR3 coding DNA: TGTGCTTCCCGCCCTGCAGGGTCGCCCTCGCCTGGGGCCAACGTCCTGACTTTC. This encodes CASRPAGSPSPGANVLTF.

About this clone itself: The CDR3 end shows no conserved phenylalanine or tryptophan, and so a read error is likely. The limits of the CDR3 on the DNA are not certain, so only TCRdb's listed CDR3 is given. The rearrangement links TRBV1 to TRBJ2-7; the D call TRBD2 from the table was never checked on the DNA. TRBV1 has pseudogene status. The CDR3 comprises 14 residues, both ends counted. The CDR3 sequence: CTSSQEVGGLAGVM.

The gene calls are TRBV6-2 or TRBV6-3 and TRBJ2-5, with 13 bases matching TRBD2. The germline gives CDR1 MNHEY, CDR2 SVGEGT. After removal of 6 bases from V and 4 bases from J, the junction contained 5 bases not matched to a gene. There are 15 residues in the CDR3. CDR3 coding DNA: TGTGCCAGCAGCCCCAGACTAGCGGGAGGAGAGACCCAGTACTTC. It codes for CASSPRLAGGETQYF.